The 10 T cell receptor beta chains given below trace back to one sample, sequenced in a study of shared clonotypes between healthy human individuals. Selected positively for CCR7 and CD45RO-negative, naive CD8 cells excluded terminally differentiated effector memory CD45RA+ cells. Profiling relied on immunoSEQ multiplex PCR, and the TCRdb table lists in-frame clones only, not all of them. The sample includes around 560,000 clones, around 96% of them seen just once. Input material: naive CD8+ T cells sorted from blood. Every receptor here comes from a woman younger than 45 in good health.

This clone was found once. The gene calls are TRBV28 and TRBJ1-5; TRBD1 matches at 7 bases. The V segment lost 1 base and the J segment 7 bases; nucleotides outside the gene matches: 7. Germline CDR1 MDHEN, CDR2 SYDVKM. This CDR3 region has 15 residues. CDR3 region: CASSLSSGGWQPQHF. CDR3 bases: TGTGCCAGCAGTTTATCGTCAGGGGGTTGGCAGCCCCAGCATTTT.

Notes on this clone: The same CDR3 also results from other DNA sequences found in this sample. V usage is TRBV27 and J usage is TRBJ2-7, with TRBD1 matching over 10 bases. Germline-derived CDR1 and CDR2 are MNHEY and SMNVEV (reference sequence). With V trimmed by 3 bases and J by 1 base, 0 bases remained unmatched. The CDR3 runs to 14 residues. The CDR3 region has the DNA TGTGCCAGCAGTTTGGGACAGGGGTCCTACGAGCAGTACTTC. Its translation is CASSLGQGSYEQYF.

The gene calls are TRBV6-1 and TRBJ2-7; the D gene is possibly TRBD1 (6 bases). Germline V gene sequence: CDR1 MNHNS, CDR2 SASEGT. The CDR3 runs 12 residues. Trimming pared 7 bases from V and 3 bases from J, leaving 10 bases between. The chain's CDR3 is CASKDSNYEQYF. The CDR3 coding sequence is TGTGCCAGCAAGGACAGCAACTACGAGCAGTACTTC.

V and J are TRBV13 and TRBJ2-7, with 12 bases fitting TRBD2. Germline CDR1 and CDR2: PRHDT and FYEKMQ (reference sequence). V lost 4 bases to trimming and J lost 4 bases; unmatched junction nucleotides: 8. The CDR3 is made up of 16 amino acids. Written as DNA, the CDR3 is TGTGCCAGCAGCTCCCGGACTAGCGGGACTACTTACGAGCAGTACTTC. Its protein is CASSSRTSGTTYEQYF. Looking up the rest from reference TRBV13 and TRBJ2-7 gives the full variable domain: AAGVIQSPRHLIKEKRETATLKCYPIPRHDTVYWYQQGPGQDPQFLISFYEKMQSDKGSIPDRFSAQQFSDYHSELNMSSLELGDSALYFCASSSRTSGTTYEQYFGPGTRLTVT.

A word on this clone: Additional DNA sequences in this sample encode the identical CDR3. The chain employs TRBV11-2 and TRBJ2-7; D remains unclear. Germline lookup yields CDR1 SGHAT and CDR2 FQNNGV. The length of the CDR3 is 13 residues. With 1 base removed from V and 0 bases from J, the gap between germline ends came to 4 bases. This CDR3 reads CASSLVGSYEQYF. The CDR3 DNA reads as TGTGCCAGCAGCTTAGTTGGCTCCTACGAGCAGTACTTC.

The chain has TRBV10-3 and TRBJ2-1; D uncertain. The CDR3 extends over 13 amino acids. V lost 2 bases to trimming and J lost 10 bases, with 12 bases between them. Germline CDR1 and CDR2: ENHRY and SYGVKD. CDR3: CAISEGSLWEQFF. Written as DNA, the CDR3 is TGTGCCATCAGTGAGGGTAGCTTGTGGGAGCAGTTCTTC.

The DNA of the CDR3 is TGTGCCACCAGCAGAACCTCTGCCCTACGGGGCGATGAGCAGTTCTTC. It yields the protein CATSRTSALRGDEQFF. This rearrangement joins TRBV15 to TRBJ2-1, with D possibly called TRBD1 or TRBD2 (5 bases each). The ends were cut back, 2 bases at V and 8 bases at J, with 19 bases in the middle. Germline values: CDR1 LNHNV, CDR2 YYDKDF (reference sequence). The CDR3 has 16 amino acids.

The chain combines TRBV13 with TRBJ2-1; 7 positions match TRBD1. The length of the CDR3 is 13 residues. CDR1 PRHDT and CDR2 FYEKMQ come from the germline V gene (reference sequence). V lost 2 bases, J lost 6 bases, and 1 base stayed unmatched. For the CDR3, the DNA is TGTGCCAGCAGCTTATGGGACAGCAATGAGCAGTTCTTC. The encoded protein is CASSLWDSNEQFF.

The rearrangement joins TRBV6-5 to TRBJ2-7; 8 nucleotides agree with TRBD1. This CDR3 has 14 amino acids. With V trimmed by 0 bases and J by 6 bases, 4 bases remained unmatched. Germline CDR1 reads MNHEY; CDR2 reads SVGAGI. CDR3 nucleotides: TGTGCCAGCAGTTACTCGGACAGGGCGATCGAGCAGTACTTC. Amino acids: CASSYSDRAIEQYF.

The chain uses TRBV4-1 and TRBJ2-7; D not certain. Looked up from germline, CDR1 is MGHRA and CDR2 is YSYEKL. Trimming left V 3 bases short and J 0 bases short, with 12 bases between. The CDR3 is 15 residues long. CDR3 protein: CASSHQALSSYEQYF. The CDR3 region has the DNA TGCGCCAGCAGCCATCAGGCTTTAAGCTCCTACGAGCAGTACTTC.